A single TCR beta chain is shown here with its context. This clone has a single count. No antigen is known for it. No base qualities exist here, and no much larger clone lies one base off it. The data were taken from a study of cytomegalovirus exposure and HLA in healthy donors (dated by TCRdb to between 2016 and 2019). For the wider study: An earlier analysis of several hundred of the donors reported about 260 Gb of sequence data and approximately 120 million unique TCR beta sequences obtained from some 200 million T cells. All discovery cohort repertoires had been generated on a single sequencing platform. Both class I and class II loci were covered by HLA typing, at four-digit resolution. To study patterns of TCR occurrence, a later analysis re-analyzed previously published TCR beta repertoires from 600 to 750 donors and added high-resolution HLA genotyping. Of the roughly 410 genotyped donors, over 80% were placed in the genetic ancestry cluster associated with self-reported Caucasian donors. Besides the first cohort of 500 to 700 subjects, a separate validation cohort made up of 120 different subjects was used. In an earlier analysis of several hundred of the donors, high-throughput TCR beta sequencing was used to judge whether each TCR beta V gene segment behaved as functional or pseudogenic. Donor age, sex, ethnicity and CMV serostatus were collected together with the repertoire data. On average, about 200,000 unique TCR beta nucleotide sequences were sequenced per donor among about 400 genotyped donors of the cohort, with about 19% of those sequences being non-productive. Roughly 5 DR-DQ haplotypes were handled as single units for association and clustering, since linkage in the cohort was strong. An early release that covered approximately 600 HLA-typed donors contained 250 to 350 gigabases of sequencing data and 80 million or so unique TCR sequences. The later analysis used no new phenotypic data to find candidate immune exposures, relying instead on TCR beta sequences and their occurrence across donors. Typing coverage varied by locus: roughly 620-640 donors for A, B, C, DRB1 and DQB1; more than 500 for DQA1; more than 600 for DPA1; some 470 for DPB1. The T cell repertoires of about 700 subjects were profiled by immunosequencing and related to cytomegalovirus serostatus. The aim of the study was to test whether cataloging public T cell receptors could identify signatures of past pathogen exposure. High-throughput TCR immunosequencing, statistical association of individual TCRs with disease status, and machine learning were combined to predict cytomegalovirus infection status. In a later genetic analysis, genome-wide SNP genotypes for about 65% of the roughly 700 donors were used, and that subset was treated as a discovery cohort.

From cysteine to phenylalanine, the CDR3 is 14 amino acids long. Only CDR3 DNA remains: 42 bases, in frame from the first base. From V the trimming removes 8 bases and from J it removes 6 bases, while the gene matches leave 10 bases of the junction unaccounted for. Taken from the germline V gene, the CDR1 and CDR2 loops are ENHRY and SYGVKD. Here is what the overall study found, with its caveats: In vitro tests confirmed that a few of the cytomegalovirus-associated TCR beta chains recognize cytomegalovirus antigens. Because counts were too low, 15 or so rarely observed V segments, including chromosome 9 orphons, were excluded from the earlier analysis of some 590 of the donors. In a later genetic analysis, fewer N-insertions in productive TCRs were reported among donors in an Asian-associated ancestry cluster than the roughly 700-donor mean. Linkage disequilibrium might explain the correlated functional status among segregating V segments, but an unknown experimental factor could not be ruled out. The classifier was reported to diagnose cytomegalovirus status with high specificity and sensitivity in both the original and validation cohorts. Only TCR beta chains were sequenced in this cohort, and the absence of alpha or paired-chain data limited detectable features. In an earlier analysis of more than 450 of the donors, most TCR beta V segments were observed in productive rearrangements about 87% or about 30% of the time, broadly matching IMGT annotations. Because HLA typing was missing for some donors at each locus, association tests included only the typed subset. A group of highly shared sequence variants was considered likely to be a technical artifact of the sequencing pipeline. According to a later analysis, TCR association rates differed among HLA loci, with DRB1 alleles showing the most associated TCRs and HLA-C alleles showing the fewest. According to a later analysis, most CMV-associated TCR beta chains appeared to be HLA-restricted, and the HLA associations seemed to be driven largely by CMV exposure. In a later analysis, several top co-occurrence clusters were reported to appear linked to parvovirus B19, influenza, CMV and Epstein-Barr virus. Most TCR sequences were seen in very few donors, while some public TCRs were found in many individuals. V-gene and J-gene trimming of TCR beta chains was associated with a missense DCLRE1C variant in a later genetic analysis, and the association was replicated in an independent cohort. It was suggested by the authors that the approach could potentially be generalized to other disease states and immunological phenotypes. A further reported finding was that TCR beta sequences accurately predicted the HLA-A and HLA-B alleles for most subjects in the first cohort. The study gave a list of about 160 TCR beta chains associated with cytomegalovirus. When HLA alleles, especially DR and DQ, strongly co-occurred, TCR associations were difficult to assign to individual alleles. The presence/absence analyses assumed that sequencing depth was roughly uniform across donors, and that assumption may not be true. Some IMGT-functional V segments, including TRBV6-2 and TRBV6-3, could not be distinguished by the 87-base-pair reads and were therefore excluded. Specific HLA alleles were associated with more than 15,000 TCR beta sequences at a false discovery rate of 0.05 in a later analysis. The only immune exposure information available for the cohort was CMV serostatus. A later analysis found that HLA-associated TCR beta chains were more clonally expanded and had lower generation probabilities than equally common non-associated chains.

Receptor libraries were prepared by the immunoSEQ multiplex PCR assay. A mixture of 60 forward primers for TCR Vbeta segments and 13 reverse primers for TCR Jbeta segments was used in the multiplex PCR. The CDR3 region of rearranged TCR beta genes was amplified from genomic DNA with a multiplex PCR assay. Amplified TCR beta libraries were sequenced as 87-base-pair reads on the Illumina HiSeq System. The paper's data handling went like this. A later analysis tallied 70 million to 100 million unique TCR beta chains across the 650 to 750 repertoires, and about 12 million of those chains were shared by two or more donors. A nearest-neighbor algorithm error-corrected the raw reads and collapsed the reads into unique sequences, merging closely related sequences to remove PCR and sequencing errors. Alignment of CDR3 sequences to IMGT reference sequences was used to assign V, D and J gene segments. For a sequence to be retained, a match of at least six nucleotides was required to both a V gene segment and a J gene segment. Rearrangements were called productive when the CDR3 lacked stop codons and stayed in frame with V and J; all others were non-productive. CDR3 was defined by IMGT convention, running from the second conserved V-encoded cysteine to the conserved J-encoded phenylalanine. The earlier analysis of 500 to 650 of the donors excluded any sequence lacking an unambiguous match to a single V gene segment. An earlier analysis of fewer than 650 of the donors classified V segments as functional when productive rearrangements were above 56.7% and as segregating when the standard deviation between donors was above 5%. A statistical classification framework was built to diagnose cytomegalovirus status from the catalog of TCR beta chain sequences. V and J gene assignment, in a later analysis, came from comparing TCR nucleotide sequences with IMGT/GENE-DB human TR gene sequences. In a later analysis, CDR3 sequences and most-parsimonious VDJ recombination scenarios were assigned using the TCRdist pipeline. A later analysis defined each TCR beta chain by its CDR3 amino acid sequence plus V-gene family, and excluded reads lacking a unique V-gene family. In a later analysis, 450 to 600 highly shared, low-generation-probability nucleotide sequences were removed to address suspected cross-contamination and a sequencing artifact. A later analysis calculated a clonal expansion index for each public chain from normalized within-repertoire ranks of inferred template counts. Generation probabilities in a later analysis came from a VDJ recombination model fitted to out-of-frame rearrangements, and those results were checked against IGoR. Hypergeometric tests were used in a later analysis to score TCR-TCR, TCR-HLA and TCR-CMV co-occurrence, with a repertoire-size bias correction applied to the TCR pairs. In a later analysis, false discovery rates were estimated by permuting HLA or CMV assignments 20 times. In a later analysis, co-occurring TCRs were grouped using DBSCAN, with TCRdist sequence similarity added in when clustering inside HLA-allele-positive subsets. Repertoires with fewer than 30,000 or more than 120,000 public chains were left out of co-occurrence clustering, as were about 5 repertoires with anomalous nucleotide sharing. Entries here come from immuneACCESS through TCRdb and include only in-frame sequences with V and J called. Some clones fail to appear in such tables; in the studies checked, an unresolved V gene covers under half of the shortfall, and the cause of the remainder is unknown. V and J calls and clone size are those listed in that table; D and trimming were worked out from the DNA. The sample table contains some 78,000 clones; only one count was recorded for roughly 80% of them. In total, the top ten clones hold roughly 30% of the sample.

In total, over 600 healthy bone marrow donors made up the cohort. All cohort members were sampled while nominally healthy, although unrecorded immune exposures were likely present. The donor was CMV seropositive and belonged to the group of over 250 seropositive cohort members. Every donor gave a peripheral blood sample, and the peripheral blood mononuclear cells from that sample were used for TCR beta sequencing. The Qiagen DNeasy Blood Extraction Kit was used to extract genomic DNA from the blood cell samples. Rearrangement joined TRBV10-3 to TRBJ2-7; the central 10 bases match TRBD2. The sample consisted of PBMCs. This clonotype was sampled from a man aged 45-60 years in good health and CMV-seropositive. CDR3 reads: CAISPSGRLGEQYF. The nucleotide sequence is TGTGCCATCTCCCCTAGCGGGAGATTAGGCGAGCAGTACTTC.